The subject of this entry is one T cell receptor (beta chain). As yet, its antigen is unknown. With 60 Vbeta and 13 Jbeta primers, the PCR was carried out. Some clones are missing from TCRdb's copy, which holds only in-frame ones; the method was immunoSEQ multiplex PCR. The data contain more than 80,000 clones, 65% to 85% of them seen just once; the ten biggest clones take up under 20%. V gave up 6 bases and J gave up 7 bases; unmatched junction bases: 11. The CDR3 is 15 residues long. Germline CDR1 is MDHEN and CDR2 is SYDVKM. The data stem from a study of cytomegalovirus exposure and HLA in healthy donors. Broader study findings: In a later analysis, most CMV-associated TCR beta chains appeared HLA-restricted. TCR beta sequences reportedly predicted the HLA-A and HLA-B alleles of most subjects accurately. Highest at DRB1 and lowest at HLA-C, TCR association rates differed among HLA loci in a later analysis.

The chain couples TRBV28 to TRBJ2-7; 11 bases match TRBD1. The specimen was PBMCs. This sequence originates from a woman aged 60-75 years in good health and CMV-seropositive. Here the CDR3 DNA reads TGTGCCAGCAGCCCGGGTGGACAGGGGGCAAAGGAGCAGTACTTC. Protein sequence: CASSPGGQGAKEQYF.